This record looks at one TCR beta chain sequence and its context. No antigen is known for it. These data come from a study of response to subunit inactivated influenza vaccine. TCRdb processed the RT-PCR reads anew with MiXCR; each CDR3 protein has one entry. The table lists about 190,000 distinct CDR3 sequences, 13% to 15% of them singletons, with approximately 27% in the top ten. Study results and caveats: Each seasonal influenza vaccination, the authors suggested, recruits few new T cells.

The sample in question was CD8+ T cells sorted from PBMCs, obtained 5 days after vaccination. The source is a man aged 45-65 years who received an inactivated influenza vaccine.

Here the CDR3 reads CASAVGVNYGYTF. The CDR3 DNA reads as TGTGCCAGCGCCGTGGGGGTTAACTATGGCTACACCTTC. The chain has TRBV28 and TRBJ1-2; TRBD1 is a possible D gene (5 bases). Germline assignment: CDR1 MDHEN and CDR2 SYDVKM. V was pared by 8 bases and J by 1 base, with 11 bases between. The CDR3 is 13 amino acids.